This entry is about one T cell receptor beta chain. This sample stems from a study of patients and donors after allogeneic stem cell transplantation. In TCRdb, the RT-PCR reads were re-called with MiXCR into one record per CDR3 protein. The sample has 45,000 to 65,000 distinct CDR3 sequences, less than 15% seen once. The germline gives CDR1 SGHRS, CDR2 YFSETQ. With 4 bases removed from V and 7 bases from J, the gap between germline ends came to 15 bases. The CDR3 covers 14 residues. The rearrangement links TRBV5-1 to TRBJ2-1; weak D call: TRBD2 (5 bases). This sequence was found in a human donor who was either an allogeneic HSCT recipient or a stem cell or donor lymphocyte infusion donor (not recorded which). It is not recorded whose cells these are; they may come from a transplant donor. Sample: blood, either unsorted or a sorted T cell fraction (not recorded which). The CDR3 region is CASSVLATRNEQFF. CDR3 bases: TGCGCCAGCAGCGTGTTAGCGACCCGAAATGAGCAGTTCTTC.